These 10 T cell receptor beta chains were all obtained from the same sample, sequenced in a study of Tregs in tolerant kidney transplant recipients (dated by TCRdb to the late 2010s). The label giving this sample's time point can be read as: blood sample drawn before combined kidney and bone marrow transplant. Preparation of the library involved the immunoSEQ multiplex PCR assay. In TCRdb, the immuneACCESS table is reduced to in-frame sequences with V and J assigned. These tables do not hold every clone; where another copy was compared, an unresolved V gene accounts for under half, and the others remain unexplained. Present in this sample are around 98,000 clones, approximately 94% of which were seen just once. The ten top clones hold 0.4% to 0.55% of the sample. Specimen: CD4+ T cells from blood, collected before the transplant. The receptors here all came from a human donor who received a combined kidney and bone marrow transplant.

V gene TRBV4-1 combines with J gene TRBJ2-7, with TRBD2 matching 10 bases. Germline V CDR1 and CDR2: MGHRA, YSYEKL. After removal of 0 bases from V and 0 bases from J, the junction contained 14 bases not matched to a gene. The CDR3 extends over 20 amino acids. CDR3: CASSQEGGEYSGGPSYEQYF. In nucleotides, the CDR3 is TGCGCCAGCAGCCAAGAAGGGGGGGAGTATAGCGGGGGGCCCTCCTACGAGCAGTACTTC.

This clone was recorded once. V usage is TRBV19 and J usage is TRBJ1-2; the D is unclear. V shed 4 bases and J shed 1 base, with 7 bases lying between them. This CDR3 spans 13 amino acids. Germline V gene data show CDR1 as LNHDA and CDR2 as SQIVND (reference sequence). The CDR3 sequence is CASSTVVNYGYTF. As DNA, the CDR3 is TGTGCCAGTAGTACAGTCGTTAACTATGGCTACACCTTC.

The CDR3: CASGTGATDTQYF. CDR3 nucleotide sequence: TGTGCCAGTGGGACAGGAGCTACAGATACGCAGTATTTT. The chain combines TRBV5-4 with TRBJ2-3, with 8 bases matching TRBD1. The CDR3 covers 13 residues. Looked up from germline, CDR1 is SGHNT and CDR2 is YYREEE (reference sequence). V lost 8 bases to trimming and J lost 3 bases; unmatched junction nucleotides: 5.

The chain carries TRBV5-1 and TRBJ1-2; TRBD1 agrees at 8 bases. Germline CDR1 SGHRS, CDR2 YFSETQ. The CDR3 consists of 14 residues. J lost 10 bases, V lost 0 bases, and 8 bases had no gene match. CDR3 sequence reads: CASSLVGQALAYTF. As DNA, the CDR3 is TGCGCCAGCAGCTTGGTGGGACAGGCGCTCGCCTACACCTTC.

This clone has a handful of counts. The chain uses TRBV4-3 and TRBJ2-1; 9 bases align to TRBD1. Germline V lookup: CDR1 LGHNA, CDR2 YSLEER. With V trimmed by 6 bases and J by 9 bases, 15 bases remained unmatched. This CDR3 is 16 amino acids long. The CDR3 DNA reads as TGCGCCAGCAGACTCAAACCGGGACAGGGAGTCGGTGAGCAGTTCTTC. Translating it yields CASRLKPGQGVGEQFF.

This chain joins TRBV2 and TRBJ2-3; 12 positions match TRBD2. The CDR3 loop spans 15 amino acids. Trimming removed 6 bases from V and 2 bases from J; junction bases left unmatched: 3. Germline CDR1 and CDR2: SNHLY and FYNNEI. CDR3 in DNA: TGTGCCAGCAGGACTAGCGGGAGCCTCACAGATACGCAGTATTTT. Its protein product is CASRTSGSLTDTQYF.

About this clone: Different DNA sequences within this sample yield the same CDR3. The gene calls are TRBV7-2 and TRBJ1-1, with D possibly being TRBD1 (5 bases). Deletions cut 5 bases from V and 1 base from J, with 8 bases between. Germline CDR1 and CDR2: SGHTA and FQGNSA. The CDR3 length is 13 residues. DNA of the CDR3: TGTGCCAGCAGCCGAGGACAGAACACTGAAGCTTTCTTT. Protein sequence: CASSRGQNTEAFF.

This rearrangement joins TRBV29-1 to TRBJ2-5; 13 bases line up with TRBD2. Losses at the gene ends were 3 bases for V and 4 bases for J; bases not matched to a gene: 14. The CDR3 length is 18 residues. The germline V gene has CDR1 SQVTM and CDR2 ANQGSEA. The CDR3: CSVDPTLGTSGDSETQYF. The CDR3 region has the DNA TGCAGCGTTGATCCCACGCTCGGGACTAGCGGGGACTCAGAGACCCAGTACTTC. The variable domain in full, with the rest retrieved from reference TRBV29-1 and TRBJ2-5, is SAVISQKPSRDICQRGTSLTIQCQVDSQVTMMFWYRQQPGQSLTLIATANQGSEATYESGFVIDKFPISRPNLTFSTLTVSNMSPEDSSIYLCSVDPTLGTSGDSETQYFGPGTRLLVL.

This rearrangement joins TRBV4-1 to TRBJ2-7; TRBD1 aligns across 8 bases. The CDR3 loop spans 14 amino acids. V lost 4 bases to trimming and J lost 4 bases; unmatched junction nucleotides: 6. Germline assignment: CDR1 MGHRA and CDR2 YSYEKL. CDR3 nucleotides: TGCGCCAGCAGCCCGGGACAGGCCCAGTACGAGCAGTACTTC. As protein: CASSPGQAQYEQYF.

The J gene is TRBJ2-3, the V gene TRBV7-8; no definite D call. The CDR3 covers 14 residues. In germline, CDR1 is SGHVS, CDR2 FQNEAQ. Between the trimmed V and J ends, which lost 1 base and 4 bases, there was a span of 9 bases. The CDR3 spells CASSLGSMPDTQYF. DNA for the CDR3: TGTGCCAGCAGCTTAGGTAGCATGCCAGATACGCAGTATTTT.